Listed here are 9 T cell receptor beta chains from one sample, sequenced in a study of T-cell reconstitution after alpha-beta-depleted transplantation in children. The TCRbeta library incorporated unique molecular identifiers. Each CDR3 protein is one row after TCRdb ran MiXCR on the PCR reads. The data show roughly 500,000 distinct CDR3 sequences, roughly a tenth seen once. The sequencing used PBMCs, collected before TCRalphabeta/CD19-depleted stem cell transplant. The receptors were gathered from a child aged 2 to 10 with inherited bone marrow failure, due to receive a stem cell transplant.

This clonotype appeared many times. The chain employs TRBV20-1 and TRBJ2-7; 8 nucleotides match TRBD2. With V trimmed by 4 bases and J by 0 bases, 5 bases remained unmatched. CDR1 is DFQATT, CDR2 SNEGSKA, per germline (reference sequence). CDR3 length: 14 amino acids. The DNA for the CDR3 is TGCAGTGCTATGTTAGCGGGAATCTCCTACGAGCAGTACTTC. Protein: CSAMLAGISYEQYF.

This clonotype was observed many times. This chain joins TRBV12-3 or TRBV12-4 and TRBJ2-2; the D call may be TRBD1 or TRBD2 (6 bases each). CDR3 length: 13 residues. With 7 bases removed from V and 7 bases from J, the gap between germline ends came to 13 bases. The CDR3 loop reads CASTPGAGGELFF. Here the CDR3 DNA reads TGTGCCAGCACACCGGGGGCCGGCGGGGAGCTGTTTTTT.

Concerning this clonotype: This may stem from a read error, because a much larger clone lies one nucleotide away. The rearrangement uses TRBV12-3 or TRBV12-4 and TRBJ2-2; tentative D call: TRBD2 (6 bases). The CDR3 is 13 amino acids. Here the CDR3 DNA reads TGTGCCAGCAGTTTATACCGAACCGGGGGGCTGTTTTTT. Translating it yields CASSLYRTGGLFF.

This clonotype has at least ten counts. The gene calls are TRBV5-1 and TRBJ2-3; the match to TRBD1 covers 9 bases. This CDR3 spans 19 amino acids. CDR1 and CDR2 (germline): SGHRS, YFSETQ. The junction had 15 bases not matched to a gene; V was cut back by 3 bases and J by 1 base. This CDR3 is CASSWDREGPRPGTDTQYF. The CDR3 coding sequence is TGCGCCAGCAGCTGGGACAGGGAAGGGCCGAGACCGGGCACAGATACGCAGTATTTT.

This clonotype was seen many times. This CDR3 reads CASSSRLVVADTQYF. DNA for the CDR3: TGTGCCAGCAGTTCCCGACTAGTCGTCGCAGATACGCAGTATTTT. The gene calls are TRBV12-3 or TRBV12-4 and TRBJ2-3, with TRBD2 as a possible D gene (6 bases). The CDR3 loop spans 15 amino acids. V lost 4 bases to trimming and J lost 4 bases, with 15 bases between them.

At least ten counts were recorded for this clonotype. The chain has TRBV6-2 or TRBV6-3 and TRBJ2-7, with no clear D. This CDR3 region has 14 residues. The germline V gene has CDR1 MNHEY and CDR2 SVGEGT. The ends were cut back, 0 bases at V and 6 bases at J, with 12 bases in the middle. CDR3 nucleotides: TGTGCCAGCAGTTACTCGCCAGGATGGGGCGAGCAGTACTTC. This codes for CASSYSPGWGEQYF.

This clonotype was observed many times. The chain is built from TRBV19 and TRBJ1-5, with D unresolved. V was cut by 3 bases and J by 5 bases, with 17 bases left in between. Germline lookup yields CDR1 LNHDA and CDR2 SQIVND (reference sequence). The CDR3 has 16 amino acids. CDR3 region: CASSISGLRGHQPQHF. The DNA for the CDR3 is TGTGCCAGTAGTATTAGCGGACTGCGAGGCCATCAGCCCCAGCATTTT.

In its sample, this clonotype was seen many times. The genes are TRBV11-2 and TRBJ2-7; the match to TRBD2 covers 9 bases. Germline-derived CDR1 and CDR2 are SGHAT and FQNNGV. The V segment lost 5 bases and the J segment 6 bases; nucleotides outside the gene matches: 14. The CDR3 contains 16 residues. The CDR3 reads CASSDPWREGLFEQYF. In DNA, the CDR3 is TGTGCCAGCAGCGACCCCTGGCGGGAGGGCCTCTTCGAGCAGTACTTC.

This clonotype was detected only a few times. The V and J genes are TRBV20-1 and TRBJ2-7; D could derive from TRBD1 or TRBD2 (5 bases each). The CDR3 spans 17 residues. Looked up from germline, CDR1 is DFQATT and CDR2 is SNEGSKA (reference sequence). Trimming took off 0 bases at V and 3 bases at J, with 21 bases between the two ends. This CDR3 is CSARDARFAGTLYEQYF. CDR3 sequence (DNA): TGCAGTGCTAGAGATGCCCGGTTCGCTGGGACCCTCTACGAGCAGTACTTC.